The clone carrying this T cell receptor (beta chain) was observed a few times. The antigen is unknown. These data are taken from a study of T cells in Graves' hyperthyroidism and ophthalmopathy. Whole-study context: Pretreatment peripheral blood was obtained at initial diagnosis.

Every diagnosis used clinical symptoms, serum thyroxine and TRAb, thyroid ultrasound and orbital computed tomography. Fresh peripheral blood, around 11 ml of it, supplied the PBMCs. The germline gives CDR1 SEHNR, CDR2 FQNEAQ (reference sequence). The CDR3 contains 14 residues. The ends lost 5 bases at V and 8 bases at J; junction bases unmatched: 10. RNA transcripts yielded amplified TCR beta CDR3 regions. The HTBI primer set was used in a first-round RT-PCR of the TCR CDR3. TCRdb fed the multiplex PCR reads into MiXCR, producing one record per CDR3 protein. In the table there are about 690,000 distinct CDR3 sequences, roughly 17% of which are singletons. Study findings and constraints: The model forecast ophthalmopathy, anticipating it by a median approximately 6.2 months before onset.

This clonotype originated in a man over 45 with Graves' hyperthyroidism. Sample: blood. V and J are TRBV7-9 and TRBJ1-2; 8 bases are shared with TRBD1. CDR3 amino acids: CASSPGTGPTGYTF. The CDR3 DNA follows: TGTGCCAGCAGCCCCGGGACAGGCCCCACGGGCTACACCTTC.